The 17 T cell receptor beta chains below all came from one sample that was sequenced in a study of blood T cell repertoires in COVID-19. Measured with immunoSEQ multiplex PCR; TCRdb has only the in-frame clones, and not every one. The data hold some 270,000 clones, with roughly four fifths observed a single time. The specimen sequenced was peripheral blood. All receptors derive from a person between 65 and 80 years old with COVID-19, enrolled during active disease.

The V and J genes are TRBV28 and TRBJ2-2, with D possibly TRBD2 on 6 matching bases. The CDR3 totals 14 residues. V was cut by 11 bases and J by 1 base, with 14 bases left in between. Germline loops: CDR1 MDHEN, CDR2 SYDVKM. CDR3 sequence: CASAGGVNTGELFF. The CDR3 DNA is TGTGCCTCTGCCGGAGGGGTGAACACCGGGGAGCTGTTTTTT.

The rearrangement uses TRBV19 and TRBJ2-2; weak D call: TRBD2 (5 bases). Germline V gene data show CDR1 as LNHDA and CDR2 as SQIVND (reference sequence). This CDR3 has 13 residues. The ends were cut back, 1 base at V and 7 bases at J, with 7 bases in the middle. The CDR3 sequence: CASSIGRGGELFF. CDR3 DNA: TGTGCCAGTAGTATAGGCCGGGGCGGGGAGCTGTTTTTT.

The rearrangement uses TRBV5-1 and TRBJ2-3; tentative D call: TRBD2 (5 bases). Trimming cost V 0 bases and J 10 bases, with 9 bases left between them. Germline assignment: CDR1 SGHRS and CDR2 YFSETQ. This CDR3 is built from 12 residues. The CDR3 protein is CASSLVGEPQYF. The CDR3 bases are TGCGCCAGCAGCTTGGTGGGAGAGCCGCAGTATTTT.

The V call is TRBV6-6, the J call TRBJ1-1; the match to TRBD1 covers 7 bases. V was pared by 6 bases and J by 1 base, with 5 bases of the junction left unmatched. Germline loops: CDR1 MNHNY, CDR2 SVGAGI (reference sequence). This CDR3 region has 14 residues. Written as DNA, the CDR3 is TGTGCCAGCAGAGGACAGGCTGAGAACACTGAAGCTTTCTTT. Encoded protein: CASRGQAENTEAFF.

The chain has TRBV20-1 and TRBJ2-7; TRBD1 matches at 8 bases. Trimming took 6 bases from V and 3 from J; bases not matched to a gene: 7. CDR1 is DFQATT and CDR2 is SNEGSKA in the germline V gene (reference sequence). The CDR3 sequence is 13 residues long. The CDR3 DNA follows: TGCAGTGCCAGTCGTGGACAGGGCTACGAGCAGTACTTC. It specifies CSASRGQGYEQYF.

The gene calls are TRBV7-9 and TRBJ2-1, with TRBD2 matching 10 bases. CDR3 length: 16 residues. CDR1 and CDR2 (germline): SEHNR, FQNEAQ (reference sequence). The J segment lost 5 bases and the V segment lost 2 bases, leaving 6 bases of the junction unmatched. DNA of the CDR3: TGTGCCAGCAGCTTAATGAGCGGGGGGGCCGACAATGAGCAGTTCTTC. Amino acid sequence: CASSLMSGGADNEQFF.

J is TRBJ1-1 and V is TRBV14; 7 positions match TRBD1. Trimming at V came to 6 bases and at J to 0 bases, leaving 10 bases not matched to a gene. The CDR3 length is 16 residues. CDR1 SGHDN and CDR2 FVKESK come from the germline V gene. The CDR3 DNA reads as TGTGCCAGCAGTCTCATGACAGGGTACATGAACACTGAAGCTTTCTTT. As protein: CASSLMTGYMNTEAFF.

DNA for the CDR3: TGTGCCAGCAGTGCCCCTTTGAGCGGGAGGCAAGGGAGTGAGCAGTTCTTC. Translating gives CASSAPLSGRQGSEQFF. V and J are TRBV6-1 and TRBJ2-1; TRBD2 matches 9 bases. The CDR3 runs to 17 residues. CDR1 and CDR2 from the germline V gene are MNHNS and SASEGT. J gave up 9 bases and V 4 bases, and 16 bases lay outside the gene matches.

The chain employs TRBV18 and TRBJ1-5; no firm D call. Trimming shortened V by 0 bases and J by 1 base, and 7 bases separated the two germline ends. CDR1 is KGHSH and CDR2 is LQKENI in the germline V gene. The CDR3 covers 15 residues. The CDR3 loop is CASSPPRRSNQPQHF. CDR3 DNA: TGTGCCAGCTCACCACCCCGTCGGAGCAATCAGCCCCAGCATTTT.

There are a few counts of this clone. The chain joins TRBV6-6 to TRBJ2-5; 7 nucleotides line up with TRBD2. Germline lookup yields CDR1 MNHNY and CDR2 SVGAGI (reference sequence). The V and J ends lost 6 bases and 1 base, in that order; junction bases with no gene match: 8. The CDR3 runs 15 residues. CDR3 sequence: CASSISGGGQETQYF. CDR3 sequence (DNA): TGTGCCAGCAGCATATCAGGCGGGGGCCAAGAGACCCAGTACTTC.

For the CDR3, the DNA is TGTGCCAGCAGCCAAGATCGGGGGAGGCCACCCTACGAGCAGTACTTC. Residues: CASSQDRGRPPYEQYF. V gene TRBV3-1 (or the pseudogene TRBV3-2) combines with J gene TRBJ2-7; TRBD2 might be the D (6 bases). The CDR3 extends over 16 amino acids. The V gene lost 0 bases and the J gene lost 2 bases, with 14 bases spanning the gap. In germline, CDR1 is LGHDT, CDR2 YNNKEL (reference sequence).

The chain is built from TRBV2 and TRBJ1-6, with D hard to call. CDR1 SNHLY and CDR2 FYNNEI come from the germline V gene. The CDR3 has 13 residues. V dropped 4 bases and J dropped 9 bases, with 10 bases sitting between them. CDR3 amino acids: CASSGMVGSPLHF. In nucleotides, the CDR3 is TGTGCCAGCAGTGGCATGGTCGGTTCACCCCTCCACTTT. Using reference TRBV2 and TRBJ1-6 for the parts outside the CDR3, the full variable domain is EPEVTQTPSHQVTQMGQEVILRCVPISNHLYFYWYRQILGQKVEFLVSFYNNEISEKSEIFDDQFSVERPDGSNFTLKIRSTKLEDSAMYFCASSGMVGSPLHFGNGTRLTVT.

J is TRBJ2-7 and V is TRBV11-2, with 8 bases aligning to TRBD1. Germline trimming cut 5 bases from V and 2 bases from J; bases unmatched to any gene: 14. The CDR3 runs to 17 residues. The V gene's germline CDR1 is SGHAT and CDR2 FQNNGV. The CDR3 loop is CASSLMGVDRGAYEQYF. The CDR3, as DNA: TGTGCCAGCAGCCTCATGGGGGTCGACAGGGGAGCCTACGAGCAGTACTTC.

The gene calls are TRBV24-1 and TRBJ2-3, with 7 bases fitting TRBD1. The ends lost 3 bases at V and 2 bases at J; junction bases unmatched: 7. The germline CDR1 and CDR2 sequences are KGHDR and SFDVKD. There are 16 residues in the CDR3. In nucleotides, the CDR3 is TGTGCCACCAGTGATGCCTCCGGGACAGCCACAGATACGCAGTATTTT. It specifies CATSDASGTATDTQYF.

This rearrangement joins TRBV18 to TRBJ2-1; 11 nucleotides match TRBD2. Germline trimming cut 5 bases from V and 8 bases from J; bases unmatched to any gene: 5. Germline CDR1 is KGHSH and CDR2 is LQKENI. The CDR3 loop spans 14 amino acids. The CDR3 spells CASSELAGVDEQFF. The DNA of the CDR3 is TGTGCCAGCTCAGAACTAGCGGGAGTTGATGAGCAGTTCTTC.

The chain is built from TRBV5-4 and TRBJ2-1, with TRBD2 matching 7 bases. The junction had 16 bases not matched to a gene; V was cut back by 2 bases and J by 8 bases. This CDR3 contains 17 residues. CDR1 and CDR2 (germline): SGHNT, YYREEE (reference sequence). As DNA, the CDR3 is TGTGCCAGCAGCTTCCGGAAGCGGGAAGTGAGGCCGCATGAGCAGTTCTTC. Translating gives CASSFRKREVRPHEQFF.

The CDR3 is CASSLRGVTGNEQFF. CDR3 nucleotides: TGTGCCAGCAGCTTAAGGGGGGTGACAGGGAATGAGCAGTTCTTC. The V and J genes are TRBV7-2 and TRBJ2-1; TRBD1 is a possible D gene (7 bases). V was cut by 2 bases and J by 7 bases, with 15 bases left in between. Germline V gene sequence: CDR1 SGHTA, CDR2 FQGNSA. The CDR3 runs 15 residues.